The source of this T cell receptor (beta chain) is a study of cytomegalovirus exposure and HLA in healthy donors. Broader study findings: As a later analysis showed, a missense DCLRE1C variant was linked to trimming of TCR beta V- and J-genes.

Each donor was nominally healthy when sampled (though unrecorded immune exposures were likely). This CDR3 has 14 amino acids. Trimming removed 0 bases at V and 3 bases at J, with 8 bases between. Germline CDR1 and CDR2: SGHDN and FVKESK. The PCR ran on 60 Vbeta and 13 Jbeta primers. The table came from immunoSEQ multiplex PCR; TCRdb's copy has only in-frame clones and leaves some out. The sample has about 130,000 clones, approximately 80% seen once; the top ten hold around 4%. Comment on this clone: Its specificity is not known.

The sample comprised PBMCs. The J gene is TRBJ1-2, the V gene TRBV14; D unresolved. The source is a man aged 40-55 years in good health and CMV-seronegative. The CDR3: CASSQDPVYYGYTF. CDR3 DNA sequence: TGTGCCAGCAGCCAAGATCCCGTTTACTATGGCTACACCTTC.